This TCR beta chain was found in a study of vaccination and CD4 T cells after COVID-19. Study summary: Post-COVID draws followed diagnosis by a median roughly 93 days (range 35 to 161). Overlapping SARS-CoV-2, HCoV-NL63, HCoV-OC43 and HCoV-229E spike peptides stimulated the cells.

Treatment: roughly 11-day PBMC culture with coronavirus spike peptide pools or control peptides (ViraFEST assay). This clonotype has more than one count but fewer than ten. What it recognizes is unknown. The study sequenced cultured CD4+ T cell DNA using the Oncomine TCR Beta short-read assay. Using its own MiXCR run on the PCR reads, TCRdb lists one record per CDR3 protein. Altogether 14,000 to 15,000 distinct CDR3 sequences are present, under 50% being singletons, with the ten largest covering over 9%. V trimming: 3 bases; J trimming: 0 bases; junction bases outside the gene matches: 4. In germline, CDR1 is DFQATT, CDR2 SNEGSKA (reference sequence). CDR3 length: 16 residues.

The V and J genes are TRBV20-1 and TRBJ2-2, with 10 bases identical to TRBD2. Sequenced material: CD4+ T cells from blood, cultured in vitro. This clonotype originated in a human donor who had recovered from COVID-19. The CDR3 sequence: CSARDTSGANTGELFF. The CDR3 bases are TGCAGTGCTAGGGACACTAGCGGGGCGAACACCGGGGAGCTGTTTTTT.